This record looks at one T cell receptor beta chain sequence and its context. The target of this receptor is not known. Base-call qualities are not available, and no considerably larger clone is one nucleotide away. This entry comes from a study of T cells in Graves' hyperthyroidism and ophthalmopathy (dated by TCRdb to between 2018 and 2021). Describing the broader study: Peripheral blood samples were taken at the time of initial diagnosis, prior to any treatment. A discovery cohort of about 95 patients, roughly 45 with Graves' ophthalmopathy and approximately 57 with stable Graves' hyperthyroidism, was used to find distinguishing TCR V-J signatures. For training and testing, the 100 or so patients in the discovery cohort were randomly divided in a 7:3 ratio. According to the paper, TCR Vbeta CDR3 sequencing was carried out on 135 peripheral blood samples, which came from over 40 ophthalmopathy, 80 or so hyperthyroidism and about 17 progressor patients. In addition, the study compared T-cell repertoires in thyroid tissue and in blood from five or six Graves' hyperthyroidism patients. Whether ophthalmopathy could be predicted prospectively was tested in an independent validation cohort made up of 18 hyperthyroidism patients plus 17 patients who later progressed to ophthalmopathy. After blood sampling, hyperthyroidism patients were treated with methimazole at a starting dose of 30 mg daily, and ophthalmopathy patients were treated with high-dose intravenous methylprednisolone. Overall results and qualifications from the work: In validation, the model predicted progression to ophthalmopathy a median of roughly 6.5 months before onset, with about 70% sensitivity and 72.22% specificity. Ophthalmopathy was separated from stable hyperthyroidism by a 13 V-J signature model, with 87.88% sensitivity and roughly 84% specificity obtained in cross-validation and 80%/75% obtained in testing. Sample size was not statistically predetermined, and investigators were not blinded to group allocation. Most expanded thyroid clonotypes (frequency above 0.001) were also detected in blood, suggesting blood repertoires may reflect thyroid immune responses.

Stable Graves' hyperthyroidism was defined as no progression to ophthalmopathy during 18 months of follow-up. Hyperthyroidism patients were aged 18 to 65 years and newly diagnosed, with disease duration of less than 2 months. The study excluded patients with uncontrolled infections, other autoimmune diseases, pregnancy or lactation. Diagnoses were established on the basis of clinical symptoms, serum thyroxine and TRAb, thyroid ultrasound, and orbital computed tomography. PBMCs were separated from 10 ml of fresh peripheral blood using Ficoll-Paque density gradient centrifugation. Total RNA was extracted using Trizol reagent, and RNA quality was assessed on an Agilent 2100 Bioanalyzer. V and J lose 5 bases and 5 bases, and a span of 13 bases separates them. From a lookup of the germline V gene, CDR1 and CDR2 are SNHLY and FYNNEI. The CDR3 measures 14 amino acids from cysteine to phenylalanine. Of the read, only the CDR3 DNA is kept; its 42 bases are in frame from base 1.

TCR beta CDR3 regions were amplified from RNA transcripts. The TCR CDR3 was subjected to a first round of RT-PCR using the HTBI primer set and the Qiagen OneStep RT-PCR kit. A second multiplex PCR round built the libraries, followed by size selection and purification. Paired-end sequencing of the libraries was performed with 100 bp reads on an Illumina HiSeq2000. The study's processing was this. SOAPnuke was used to process the raw data, removing reads that contained adapters or uncalled bases, had a mean Phred below 15, or lacked an exact match to the constant primer or identifier. COPE v1.2.5 was used to merge the high-quality paired reads, and each unique nucleotide sequence was defined as a clonotype. Clonotypes were aligned to IMGT TRBV, TRBD and TRBJ reference segments using MiTCR v1.1. The analysis included only V-J combinations with a frequency above 0.0001, which together covered more than 98% of the repertoires. The TCS score was defined as the ratio of F50 (clonal expansion) to E x V (chaos), calculated using BLOSUM62-based TCRdist between CDR3 peptides within each V-J. Welch's t-statistics and random forest reduced roughly 530 V-J features to under 15, which were used in a naive Bayes classifier (R e1071). The similarity between thyroid and blood repertoires was quantified using the Morisita-Horn index. The public reads were quality trimmed at Q25 with fastp and then assembled into clones with MiXCR by TCRdb, keeping productive beta chains. Each entry merges the rows of one CDR3 protein and shows their most common DNA and genes. TCRdb, not the authors, supplied the V and J calls. Recorded for this sample are around 800,000 distinct CDR3 sequences; roughly 37% of them occurred a single time. 8.9% of the sample is in the top ten clones.

Material for sequencing was blood. Recombination joined TRBV2 with TRBJ1-5; D gene: possibly TRBD1, on 5 matching bases. The TCR sequence derives from a young man with Graves' hyperthyroidism. The CDR3 in this case is CASSFGGSDQPQHF. The DNA sequence reads TGTGCCAGCAGTTTTGGGGGGTCTGATCAGCCCCAGCATTTT. Reference TRBV2 and TRBJ1-5 genes cover what lies past the CDR3, so the full variable domain is EPEVTQTPSHQVTQMGQEVILRCVPISNHLYFYWYRQILGQKVEFLVSFYNNEISEKSEIFDDQFSVERPDGSNFTLKIRSTKLEDSAMYFCASSFGGSDQPQHFGDGTRLSIL.